The clone carrying this T cell receptor (beta chain) was detected only once. The data derive from a study of blood T cell repertoires in COVID-19. Study-level information: Some COVID-19 samples were acute and others convalescent; all came from the United States, Italy and Spain.

Generated by immunoSEQ multiplex PCR, the TCRdb table keeps only in-frame clones and is missing some. The data show around 260,000 clones, roughly 80% seen once. The length of the CDR3 is 14 residues. Unmatched junction bases numbered 2, after V lost 1 base and J lost 5 bases. The germline CDR1 and CDR2 sequences are LNHDA and SQIVND (reference sequence). The J gene is TRBJ1-5, the V gene TRBV19; TRBD1 matches 7 bases. The sequenced sample consisted of peripheral blood. The receptor's source is a man aged 60 to 69 with acute or convalescent COVID-19. CDR3 sequence: CASSIGQGDQPQHF. The CDR3 DNA sequence: TGTGCCAGTAGTATAGGTCAGGGGGATCAGCCCCAGCATTTT.